The clone carrying this TCR beta chain was seen once. Its antigen is unidentified. The method was immunoSEQ multiplex PCR; TCRdb's version includes in-frame clones alone and lacks a portion of them. The table lists 50,000 to 70,000 clones, around 74% of them singletons. Time point: week 35, safety follow-up. The vaccine gave 300 ug of a 20-mer mutant IDH1 peptide subcutaneously per dose. Trimming pared 3 bases from V and 4 bases from J, leaving 13 bases between. Germline V lookup: CDR1 SGHRS, CDR2 YFSETQ. The CDR3 has 14 residues. This specimen belongs to a study of a mutant IDH1 vaccine in newly diagnosed glioma. Study results and caveats: Vaccine-induced immune responses occurred in roughly 93% of patients.

The receptor's source is a man aged 45-65 years with glioma. Sequencing was performed on PBMCs, taken from a glioma patient whose treatment included an IDH1 peptide vaccine. The V gene is TRBV5-1, the J gene TRBJ2-5, with a tentative D call TRBD1 (5 bases). The CDR3 DNA reads TGCGCCAGCAGCTCGGGCAGGGTCGCAGAGACCCAGTACTTC. Translated: CASSSGRVAETQYF.